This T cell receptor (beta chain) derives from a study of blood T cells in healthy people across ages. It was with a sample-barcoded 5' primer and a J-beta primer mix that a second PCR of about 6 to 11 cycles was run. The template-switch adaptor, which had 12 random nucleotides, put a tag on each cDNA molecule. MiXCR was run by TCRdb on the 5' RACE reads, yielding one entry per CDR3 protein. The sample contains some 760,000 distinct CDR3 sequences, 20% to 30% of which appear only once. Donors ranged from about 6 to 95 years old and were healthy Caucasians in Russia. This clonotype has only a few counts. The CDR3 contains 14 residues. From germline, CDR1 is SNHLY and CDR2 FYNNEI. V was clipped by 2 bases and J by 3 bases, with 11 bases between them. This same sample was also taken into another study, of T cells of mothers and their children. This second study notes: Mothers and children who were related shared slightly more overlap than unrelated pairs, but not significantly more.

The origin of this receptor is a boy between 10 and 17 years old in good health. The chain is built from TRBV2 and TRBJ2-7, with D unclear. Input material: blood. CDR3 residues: CASSEFAGRYEQYF. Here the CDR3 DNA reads TGTGCCAGCAGTGAATTCGCAGGTCGCTACGAGCAGTACTTC.